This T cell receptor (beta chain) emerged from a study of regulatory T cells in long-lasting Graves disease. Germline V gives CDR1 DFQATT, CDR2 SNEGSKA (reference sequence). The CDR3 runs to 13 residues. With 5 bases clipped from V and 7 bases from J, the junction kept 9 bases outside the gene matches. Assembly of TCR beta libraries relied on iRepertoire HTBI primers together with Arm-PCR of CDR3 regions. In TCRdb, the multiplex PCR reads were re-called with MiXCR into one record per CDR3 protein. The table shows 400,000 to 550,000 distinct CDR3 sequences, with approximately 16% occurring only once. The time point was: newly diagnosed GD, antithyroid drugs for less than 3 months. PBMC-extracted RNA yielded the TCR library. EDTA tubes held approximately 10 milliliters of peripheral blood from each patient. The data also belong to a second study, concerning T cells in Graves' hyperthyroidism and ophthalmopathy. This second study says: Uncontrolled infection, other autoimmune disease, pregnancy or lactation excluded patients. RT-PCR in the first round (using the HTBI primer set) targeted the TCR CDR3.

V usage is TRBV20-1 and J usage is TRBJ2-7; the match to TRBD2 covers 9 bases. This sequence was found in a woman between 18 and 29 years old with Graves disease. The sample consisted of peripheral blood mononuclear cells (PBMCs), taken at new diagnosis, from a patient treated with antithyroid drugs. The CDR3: CSALAGAPGEQYF. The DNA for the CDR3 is TGCAGTGCTTTAGCGGGAGCCCCGGGGGAGCAGTACTTC.